This TCR beta chain was sequenced for a study of blood T cells in healthy people across ages (dated by TCRdb to the mid-2010s). Turning to the overall study: In model experiments, template switching captured about one uniquely barcoded TCR beta cDNA molecule for every two T cells. The study measured age-related changes in TCR beta repertoire diversity using deep sequencing normalized with unique cDNA molecular identifiers. Donors were grouped into four age groups: young (average 16 years), middle-aged (39), aged (around 62) and long-lived (around 82). To avoid experimental bias, donors of different ages were spread randomly across the sequencing lanes. For two donors (one aged 18 to 30 and one aged 80 or older), the study analyzed two additional independent replicas of 1 million unique cDNA reads from the same blood draw. Broad study findings and their caveats: Total diversity estimates from one million sequenced T cells were considered lower bounds and underestimates. Observed TCR beta diversity correlated strongly with the percentage of naive T cells measured by flow cytometry. Since profiling was done on bulk unsorted PBMCs, naive and antigen-experienced compartments could not be conclusively compared. Observed TCR beta diversity per million T cells fell roughly linearly with age, and a significant reduction was already apparent by age around 40. Because the CMV infection status of the donors was unknown, age-related changes in expanded clonotypes may potentially have been confounded. Compared with the aged group, the long-lived group had more naive CD4+ T cells, fewer expanded clones and increased TCR diversity, a pattern suggesting age selection.

As to this clonotype: Its specific antigen is unknown. Per-base qualities were not stored, and no clone one base away is much larger.

The donors were 40 or so Caucasian individuals from Russia, aged roughly 6 to 100 years, who were systemically healthy. Each donor gave about 9.8 milliliters of peripheral blood, drawn into EDTA-treated Vacutainer tubes. Ficoll-Paque density-gradient centrifugation was used to isolate PBMCs, with at least 7 million obtained per sample. Trizol reagent was used to extract total RNA from the PBMCs, yielding at least 6 micrograms per sample. For every donor, an aliquot of PBMCs went through flow cytometry to measure the percentages of naive CD45RAhigh/CD27high T cells. The CDR3 sequence holds 16 residues, the cysteine and phenylalanine included. The read is trimmed to its CDR3 DNA, 48 bases read in frame from base 1. In the germline V gene (reference sequence), CDR1 corresponds to DFQATT and CDR2 to SNEGSKA. Library prep was done by 5' RACE. Sequencer: Illumina HiSeq 2500. A second roughly 7 to 11 cycle PCR used a sample-barcoded 5' primer and a J-beta primer mix. Each TCR beta cDNA molecule received a unique molecular identifier from a template-switch 5' adaptor carrying 12 random nucleotides. Each sample yielded at least 2.5 million CDR3-containing paired-end reads. All of the RNA was converted into first-strand cDNA using the Mint cDNA synthesis kit, with a TRBC-specific oligonucleotide serving as the primer. Following uracil-DNA glycosylase treatment, a first 18-cycle PCR with universal primers M1SS and BC2_uni_R was performed on all cDNA. Regarding the original processing steps: Each sample was normalized by randomly selecting 1 million high-quality reads, each carrying a distinct molecular identifier. Reads with shared molecular identifiers were discarded instead of being binned into consensus sequences. MiTCR, run with a Q25 quality threshold and the strictest error-elimination algorithm, handled CDR3 identification, clonotype clustering and error correction. A nonparametric unseen species model using Euler transformation provided a lower-bound estimate of total TCR beta diversity. TCRdb's own reprocessing of the public reads used fastp at Q25 and MiXCR and kept productive beta chains. Every CDR3 protein is listed once, alongside the most common genes and DNA of its rows. The authors' filters were not applied to this entry. The sample profile shows 600,000 or so distinct CDR3 sequences; 25% to 30% of them were found once. Jointly, the top ten make up 15% to 19% of the sample.

The sequencing sample was made of blood. The rearranged chain carries TRBV20-1 and TRBJ2-4; 14 nucleotides in the junction match TRBD2. The J call may not be correct, given that the DNA end is closer to TRBJ2-7. The TCR sequence derives from a woman over 75 in good health. CDR3 region: CSASPGTSGSRNEQYF. The DNA is TGCAGTGCTAGCCCCGGGACTAGCGGGAGCAGGAACGAGCAGTACTTC.